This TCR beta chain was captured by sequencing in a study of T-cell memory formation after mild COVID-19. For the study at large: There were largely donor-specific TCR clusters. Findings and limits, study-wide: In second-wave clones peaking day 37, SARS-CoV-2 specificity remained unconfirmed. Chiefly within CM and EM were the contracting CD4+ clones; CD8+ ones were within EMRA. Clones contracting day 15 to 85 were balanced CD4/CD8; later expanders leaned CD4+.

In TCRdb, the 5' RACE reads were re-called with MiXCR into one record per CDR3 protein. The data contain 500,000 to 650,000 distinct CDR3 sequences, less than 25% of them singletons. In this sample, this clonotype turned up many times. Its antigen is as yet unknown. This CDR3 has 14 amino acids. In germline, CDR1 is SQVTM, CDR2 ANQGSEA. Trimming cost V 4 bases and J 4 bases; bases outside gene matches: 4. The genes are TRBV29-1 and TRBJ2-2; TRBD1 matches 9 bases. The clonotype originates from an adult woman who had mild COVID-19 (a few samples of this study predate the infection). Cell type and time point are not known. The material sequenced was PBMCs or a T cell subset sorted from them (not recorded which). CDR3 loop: CSVGLDRGTGELFF. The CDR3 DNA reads TGCAGCGTTGGGTTGGACAGGGGCACCGGGGAGCTGTTTTTT.